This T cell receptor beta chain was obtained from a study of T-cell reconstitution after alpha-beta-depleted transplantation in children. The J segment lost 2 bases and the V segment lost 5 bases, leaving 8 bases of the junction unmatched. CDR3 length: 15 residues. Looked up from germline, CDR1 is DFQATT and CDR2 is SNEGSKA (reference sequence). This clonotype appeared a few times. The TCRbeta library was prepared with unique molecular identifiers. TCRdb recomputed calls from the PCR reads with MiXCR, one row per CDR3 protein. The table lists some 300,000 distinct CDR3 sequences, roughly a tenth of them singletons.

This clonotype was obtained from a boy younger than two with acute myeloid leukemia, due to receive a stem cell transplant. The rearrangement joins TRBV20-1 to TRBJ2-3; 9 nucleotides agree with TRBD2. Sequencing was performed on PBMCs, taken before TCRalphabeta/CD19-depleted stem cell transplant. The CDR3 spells CSAGTSKVDTDTQYF. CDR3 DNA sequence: TGCAGTGCTGGGACTAGCAAGGTAGACACAGATACGCAGTATTTT.